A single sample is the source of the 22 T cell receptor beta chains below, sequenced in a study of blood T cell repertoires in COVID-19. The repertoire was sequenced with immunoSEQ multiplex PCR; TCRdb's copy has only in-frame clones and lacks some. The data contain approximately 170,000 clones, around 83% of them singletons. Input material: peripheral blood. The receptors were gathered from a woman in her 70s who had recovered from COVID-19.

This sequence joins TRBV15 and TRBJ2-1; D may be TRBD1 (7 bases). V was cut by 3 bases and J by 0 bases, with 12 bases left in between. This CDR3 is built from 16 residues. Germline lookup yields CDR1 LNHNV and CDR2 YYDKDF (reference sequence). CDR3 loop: CATSRQGGLSYNEQFF. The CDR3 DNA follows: TGTGCCACCAGCAGGCAGGGGGGCCTCTCCTACAATGAGCAGTTCTTC.

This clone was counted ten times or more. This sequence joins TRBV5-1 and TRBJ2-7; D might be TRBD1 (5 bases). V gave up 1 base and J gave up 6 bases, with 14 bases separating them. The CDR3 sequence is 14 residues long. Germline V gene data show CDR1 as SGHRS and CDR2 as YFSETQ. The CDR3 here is CASSLPEVGAEQYF. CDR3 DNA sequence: TGCGCCAGCAGCTTGCCCGAGGTAGGGGCCGAGCAGTACTTC.

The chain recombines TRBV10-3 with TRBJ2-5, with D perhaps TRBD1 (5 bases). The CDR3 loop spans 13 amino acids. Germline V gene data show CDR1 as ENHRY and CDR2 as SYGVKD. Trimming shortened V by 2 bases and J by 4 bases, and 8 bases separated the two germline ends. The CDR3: CAISERQGETQYF. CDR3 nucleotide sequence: TGTGCCATCAGTGAGCGGCAGGGAGAGACCCAGTACTTC.

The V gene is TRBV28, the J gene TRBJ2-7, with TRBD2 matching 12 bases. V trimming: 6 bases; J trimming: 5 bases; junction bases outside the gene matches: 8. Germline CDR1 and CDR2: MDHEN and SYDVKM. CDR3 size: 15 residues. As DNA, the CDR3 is TGTGCCAGCAGGCCACCGGGACTAGCGGGCCACGAGCAGTACTTC. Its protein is CASRPPGLAGHEQYF. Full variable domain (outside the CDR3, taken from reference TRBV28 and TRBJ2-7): DVKVTQSSRYLVKRTGEKVFLECVQDMDHENMFWYRQDPGLGLRLIYFSYDVKMKEKGDIPEGYSVSREKKERFSLILESASTNQTSMYLCASRPPGLAGHEQYFGPGTRLTVT.

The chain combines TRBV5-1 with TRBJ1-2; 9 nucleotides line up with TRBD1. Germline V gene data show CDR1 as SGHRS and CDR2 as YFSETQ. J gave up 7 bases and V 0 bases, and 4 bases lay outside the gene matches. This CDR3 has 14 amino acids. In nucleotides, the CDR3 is TGCGCCAGCAGCTTGGCCGGGACAGGGCGTGGCTACACCTTC. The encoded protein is CASSLAGTGRGYTF.

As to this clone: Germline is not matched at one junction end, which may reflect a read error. In DNA, the CDR3 is TGTGCCAGCAGCGTAGCGGGATTGGGACAACGGCATTTT. Protein sequence: CASSVAGLGQRHF. The chain recombines TRBV9 with TRBJ2-3, with D perhaps TRBD1 (6 bases). The CDR3 is 13 residues long. Germline loops: CDR1 SGDLS, CDR2 YYNGEE.

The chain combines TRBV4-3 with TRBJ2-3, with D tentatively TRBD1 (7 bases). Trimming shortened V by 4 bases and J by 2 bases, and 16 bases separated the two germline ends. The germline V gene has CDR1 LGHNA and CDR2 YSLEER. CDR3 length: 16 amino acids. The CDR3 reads CASSPGGGGYTDTQYF. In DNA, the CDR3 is TGCGCCAGCAGCCCCGGAGGAGGGGGCTACACAGATACGCAGTATTTT.

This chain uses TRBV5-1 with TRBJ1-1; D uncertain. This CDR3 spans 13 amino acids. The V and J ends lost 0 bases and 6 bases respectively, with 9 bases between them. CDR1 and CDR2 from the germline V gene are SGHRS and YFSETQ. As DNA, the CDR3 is TGCGCCAGCAGCTTGGCCGGAGCGGCTGAAGCTTTCTTT. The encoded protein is CASSLAGAAEAFF.

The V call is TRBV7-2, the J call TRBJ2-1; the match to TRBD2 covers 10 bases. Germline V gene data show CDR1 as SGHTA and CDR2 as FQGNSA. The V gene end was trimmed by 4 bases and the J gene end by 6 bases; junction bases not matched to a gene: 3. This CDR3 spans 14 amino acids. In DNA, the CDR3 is TGTGCCAGCAGCTCCGGGACTAGCGCCAATGAGCAGTTCTTC. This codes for CASSSGTSANEQFF.

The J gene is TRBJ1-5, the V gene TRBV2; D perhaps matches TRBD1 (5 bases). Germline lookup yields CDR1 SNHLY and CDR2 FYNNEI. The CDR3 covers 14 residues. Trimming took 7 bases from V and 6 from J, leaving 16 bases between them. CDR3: CASTGGGNGQPQHF. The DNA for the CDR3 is TGTGCCAGCACCGGGGGGGGGAATGGTCAGCCCCAGCATTTT.

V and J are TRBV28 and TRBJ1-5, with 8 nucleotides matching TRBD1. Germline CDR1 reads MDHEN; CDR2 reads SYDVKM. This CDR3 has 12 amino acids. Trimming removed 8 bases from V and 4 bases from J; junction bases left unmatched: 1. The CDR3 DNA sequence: TGTGCCAGCTGGACAGGGAATCAGCCCCAGCATTTT. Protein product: CASWTGNQPQHF.

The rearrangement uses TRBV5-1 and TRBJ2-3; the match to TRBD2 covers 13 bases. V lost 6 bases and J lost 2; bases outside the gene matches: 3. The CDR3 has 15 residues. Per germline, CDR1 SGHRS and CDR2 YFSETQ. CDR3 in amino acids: CASKTSGGATDTQYF. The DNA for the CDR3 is TGCGCCAGCAAAACTAGCGGGGGGGCCACAGATACGCAGTATTTT. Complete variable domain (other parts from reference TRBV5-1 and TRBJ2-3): KAGVTQTPRYLIKTRGQQVTLSCSPISGHRSVSWYQQTPGQGLQFLFEYFSETQRNKGNFPGRFSGRQFSNSRSEMNVSTLELGDSALYLCASKTSGGATDTQYFGPGTRLTVL.

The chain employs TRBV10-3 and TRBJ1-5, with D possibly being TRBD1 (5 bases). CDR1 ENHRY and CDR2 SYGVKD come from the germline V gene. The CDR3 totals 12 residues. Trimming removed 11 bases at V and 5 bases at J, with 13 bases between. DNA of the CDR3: TGTGCCGCGGGGCAGGTCGATCAGCCCCAGCATTTT. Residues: CAAGQVDQPQHF.

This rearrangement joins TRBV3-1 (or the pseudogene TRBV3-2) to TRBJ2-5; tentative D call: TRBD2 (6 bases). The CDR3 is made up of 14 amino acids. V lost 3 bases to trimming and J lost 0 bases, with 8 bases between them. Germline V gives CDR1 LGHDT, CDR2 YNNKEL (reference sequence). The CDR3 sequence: CASSHRDYQETQYF. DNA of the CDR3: TGTGCCAGCAGCCACCGGGACTACCAAGAGACCCAGTACTTC.

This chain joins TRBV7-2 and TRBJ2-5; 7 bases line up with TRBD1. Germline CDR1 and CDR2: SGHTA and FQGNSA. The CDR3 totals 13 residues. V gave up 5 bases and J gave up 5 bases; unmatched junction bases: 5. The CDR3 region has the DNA TGTGCCAGCAGCCCCGACAGGGACGAGACCCAGTACTTC. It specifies CASSPDRDETQYF.

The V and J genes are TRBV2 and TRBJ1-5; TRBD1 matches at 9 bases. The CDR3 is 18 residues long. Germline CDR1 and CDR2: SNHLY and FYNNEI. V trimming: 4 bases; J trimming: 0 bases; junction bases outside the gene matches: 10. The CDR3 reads CASSGRDRALYSNQPQHF. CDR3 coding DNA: TGTGCCAGCAGTGGGAGGGACAGGGCTCTCTATAGCAATCAGCCCCAGCATTTT.

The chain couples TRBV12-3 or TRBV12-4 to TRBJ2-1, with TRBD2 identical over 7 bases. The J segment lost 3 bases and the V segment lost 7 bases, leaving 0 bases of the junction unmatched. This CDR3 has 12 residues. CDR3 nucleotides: TGTGCCAGCACTAGCGGCTACAATGAGCAGTTCTTC. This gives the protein CASTSGYNEQFF.

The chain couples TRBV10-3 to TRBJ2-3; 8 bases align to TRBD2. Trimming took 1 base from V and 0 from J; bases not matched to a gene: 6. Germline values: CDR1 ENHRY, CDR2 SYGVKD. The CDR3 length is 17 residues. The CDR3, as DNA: TGTGCCATCAGTGAGTTGAAGGTAGCGGGGAGCACAGATACGCAGTATTTT. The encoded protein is CAISELKVAGSTDTQYF.

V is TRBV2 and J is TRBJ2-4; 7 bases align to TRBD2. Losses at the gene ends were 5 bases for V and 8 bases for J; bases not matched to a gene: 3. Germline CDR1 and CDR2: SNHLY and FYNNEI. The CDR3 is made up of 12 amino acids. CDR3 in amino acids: CASSWGGDIQYF. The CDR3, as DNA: TGTGCCAGCAGTTGGGGGGGTGACATTCAGTACTTC. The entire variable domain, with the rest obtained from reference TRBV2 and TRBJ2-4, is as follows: EPEVTQTPSHQVTQMGQEVILRCVPISNHLYFYWYRQILGQKVEFLVSFYNNEISEKSEIFDDQFSVERPDGSNFTLKIRSTKLEDSAMYFCASSWGGDIQYFGAGTRLSVL.

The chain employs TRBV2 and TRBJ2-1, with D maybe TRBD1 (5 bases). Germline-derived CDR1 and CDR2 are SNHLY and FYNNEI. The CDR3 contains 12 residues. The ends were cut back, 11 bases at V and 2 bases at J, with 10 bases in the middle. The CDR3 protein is CAGAGTYNEQFF. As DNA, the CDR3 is TGTGCCGGCGCAGGGACCTACAATGAGCAGTTCTTC.

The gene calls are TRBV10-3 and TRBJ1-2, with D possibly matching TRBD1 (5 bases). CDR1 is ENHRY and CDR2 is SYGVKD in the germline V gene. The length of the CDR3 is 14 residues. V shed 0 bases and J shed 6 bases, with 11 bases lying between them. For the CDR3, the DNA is TGTGCCATCAGTGAGTCCCGGGACTCTAATGGCTACACCTTC. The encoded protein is CAISESRDSNGYTF.

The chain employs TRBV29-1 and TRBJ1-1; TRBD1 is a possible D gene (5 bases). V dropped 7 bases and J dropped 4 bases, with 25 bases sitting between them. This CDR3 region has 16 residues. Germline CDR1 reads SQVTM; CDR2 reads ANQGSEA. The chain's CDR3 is CSAAMRGPGRGTEAFF. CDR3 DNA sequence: TGCAGCGCCGCGATGAGGGGACCAGGGAGGGGCACTGAAGCTTTCTTT.